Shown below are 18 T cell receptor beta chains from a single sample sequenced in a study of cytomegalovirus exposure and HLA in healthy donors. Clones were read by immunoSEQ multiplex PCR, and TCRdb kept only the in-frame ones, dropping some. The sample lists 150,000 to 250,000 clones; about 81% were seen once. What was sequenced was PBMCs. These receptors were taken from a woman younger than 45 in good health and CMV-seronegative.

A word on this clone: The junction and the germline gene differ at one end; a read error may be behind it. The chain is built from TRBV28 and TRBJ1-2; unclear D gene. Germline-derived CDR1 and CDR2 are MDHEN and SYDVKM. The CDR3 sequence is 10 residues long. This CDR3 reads CASSYDKLFF. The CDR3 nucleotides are TGTGCCAGCAGCTACGACAAGCTTTTTTTC.

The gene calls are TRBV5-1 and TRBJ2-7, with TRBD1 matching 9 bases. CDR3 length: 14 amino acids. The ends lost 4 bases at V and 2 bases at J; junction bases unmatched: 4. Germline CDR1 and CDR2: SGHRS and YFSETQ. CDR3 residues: CASSRGQGPYEQYF. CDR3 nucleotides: TGCGCCAGCAGCCGGGGACAGGGCCCCTACGAGCAGTACTTC.

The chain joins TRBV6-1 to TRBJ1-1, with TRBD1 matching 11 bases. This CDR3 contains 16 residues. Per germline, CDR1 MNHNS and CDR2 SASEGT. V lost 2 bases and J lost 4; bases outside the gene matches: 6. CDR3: CASSEKDRGRVTEAFF. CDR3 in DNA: TGTGCCAGCAGTGAAAAGGACAGGGGGCGTGTCACTGAAGCTTTCTTT.

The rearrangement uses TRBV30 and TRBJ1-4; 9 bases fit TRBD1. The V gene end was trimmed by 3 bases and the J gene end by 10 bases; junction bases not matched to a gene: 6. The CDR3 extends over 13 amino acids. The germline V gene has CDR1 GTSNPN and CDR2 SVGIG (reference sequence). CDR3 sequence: CAWRDRGIGKLFF. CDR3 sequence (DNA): TGTGCCTGGAGGGACAGGGGAATCGGAAAACTGTTTTTT.

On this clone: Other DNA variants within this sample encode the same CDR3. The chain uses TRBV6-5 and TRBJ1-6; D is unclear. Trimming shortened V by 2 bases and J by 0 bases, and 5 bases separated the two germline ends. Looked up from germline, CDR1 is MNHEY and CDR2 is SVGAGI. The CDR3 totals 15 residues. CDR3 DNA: TGTGCCAGCAGTTACACTAGCTCCTATAATTCACCCCTCCACTTT. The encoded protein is CASSYTSSYNSPLHF.

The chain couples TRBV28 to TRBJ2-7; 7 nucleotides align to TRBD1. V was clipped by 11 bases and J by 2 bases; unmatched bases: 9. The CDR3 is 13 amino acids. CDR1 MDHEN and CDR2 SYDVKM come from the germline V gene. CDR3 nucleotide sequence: TGTGCCTCGAGGACAGGCGCGACCTACGAGCAGTACTTC. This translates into CASRTGATYEQYF.

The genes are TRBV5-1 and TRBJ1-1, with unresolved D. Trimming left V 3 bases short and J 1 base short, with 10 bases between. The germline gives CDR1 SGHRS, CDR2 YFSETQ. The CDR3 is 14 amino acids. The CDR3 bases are TGCGCCAGCAGCTCGGGAGCCGGGAACACTGAAGCTTTCTTT. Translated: CASSSGAGNTEAFF.

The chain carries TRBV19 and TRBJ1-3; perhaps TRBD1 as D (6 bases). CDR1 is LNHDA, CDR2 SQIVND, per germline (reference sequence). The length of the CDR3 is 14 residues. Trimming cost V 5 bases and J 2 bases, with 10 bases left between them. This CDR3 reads CASSLGQPGNTIYF. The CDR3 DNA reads TGTGCCAGTAGTCTAGGACAGCCTGGAAACACCATATATTTT.

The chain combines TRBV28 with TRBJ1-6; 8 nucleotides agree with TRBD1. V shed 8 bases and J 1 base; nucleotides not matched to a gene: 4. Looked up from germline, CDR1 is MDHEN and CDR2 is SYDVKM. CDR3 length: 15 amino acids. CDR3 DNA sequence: TGTGCCAGCGGGACAGGCGGTTCCTATAATTCACCCCTCCACTTT. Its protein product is CASGTGGSYNSPLHF.

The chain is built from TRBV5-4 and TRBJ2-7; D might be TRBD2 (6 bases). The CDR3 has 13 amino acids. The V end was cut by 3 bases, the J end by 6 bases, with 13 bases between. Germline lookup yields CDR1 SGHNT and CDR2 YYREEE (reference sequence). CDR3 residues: CASSSGGTFEQYF. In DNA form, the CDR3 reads TGTGCCAGCAGCTCCGGGGGTACTTTCGAGCAGTACTTC.

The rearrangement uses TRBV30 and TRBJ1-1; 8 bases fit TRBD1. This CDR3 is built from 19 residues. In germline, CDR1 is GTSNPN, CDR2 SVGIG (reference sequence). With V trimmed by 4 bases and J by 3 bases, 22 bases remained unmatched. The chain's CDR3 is CAWKSYRVRRTGGDTEAFF. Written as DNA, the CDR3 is TGTGCCTGGAAGAGTTACCGCGTTCGGCGAACAGGGGGAGACACTGAAGCTTTCTTT.

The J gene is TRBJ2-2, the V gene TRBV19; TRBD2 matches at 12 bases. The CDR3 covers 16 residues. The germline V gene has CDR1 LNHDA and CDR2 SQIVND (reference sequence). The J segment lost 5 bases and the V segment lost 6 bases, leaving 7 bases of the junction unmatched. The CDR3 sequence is CASSSSGTSGTGELFF. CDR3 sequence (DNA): TGTGCCAGTAGCTCCTCCGGGACTAGCGGGACCGGGGAGCTGTTTTTT.

The CDR3 reads CASSSYSSYEQYF. CDR3 DNA sequence: TGTGCCAGCAGTTCCTACAGCTCCTACGAGCAGTACTTC. J is TRBJ2-7 and V is TRBV27; D ambiguous. The CDR3 is made up of 13 amino acids. The germline gives CDR1 MNHEY, CDR2 SMNVEV (reference sequence). The V end lost 4 bases, the J end lost 0 bases, and 7 bases lay between the germline ends.

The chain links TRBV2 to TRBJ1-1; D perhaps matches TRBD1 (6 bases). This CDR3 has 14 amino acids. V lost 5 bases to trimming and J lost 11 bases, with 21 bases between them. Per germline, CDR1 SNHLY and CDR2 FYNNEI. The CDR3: CASSLGGDKNRAFF. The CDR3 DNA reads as TGTGCCAGCAGTCTGGGGGGGGACAAGAATAGGGCTTTCTTT.

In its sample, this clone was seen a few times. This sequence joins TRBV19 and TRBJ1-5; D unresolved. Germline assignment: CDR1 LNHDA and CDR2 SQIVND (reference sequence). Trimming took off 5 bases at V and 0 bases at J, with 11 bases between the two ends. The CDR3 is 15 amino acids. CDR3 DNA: TGTGCCAGTAGTGTCGGACTATATAGCAATCAGCCCCAGCATTTT. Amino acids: CASSVGLYSNQPQHF.

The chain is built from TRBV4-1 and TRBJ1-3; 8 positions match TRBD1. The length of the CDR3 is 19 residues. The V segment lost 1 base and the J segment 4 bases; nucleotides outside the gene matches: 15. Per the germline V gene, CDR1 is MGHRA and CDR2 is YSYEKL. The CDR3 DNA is TGCGCCAGCAGCCAAGTTCTACGACAGGGGTTAGGGTCAGGAAACACCATATATTTT. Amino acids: CASSQVLRQGLGSGNTIYF.

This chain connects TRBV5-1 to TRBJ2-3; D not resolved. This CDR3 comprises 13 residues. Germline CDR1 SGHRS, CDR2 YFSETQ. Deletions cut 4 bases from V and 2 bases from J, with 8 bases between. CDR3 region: CASSLFSTDTQYF. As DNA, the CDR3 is TGCGCCAGCAGCCTATTCTCCACAGATACGCAGTATTTT.

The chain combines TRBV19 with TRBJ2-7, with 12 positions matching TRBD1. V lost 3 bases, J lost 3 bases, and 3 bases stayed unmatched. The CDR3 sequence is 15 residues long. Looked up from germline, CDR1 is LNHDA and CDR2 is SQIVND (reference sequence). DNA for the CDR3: TGTGCCAGTAGTATCCGGGACAGGGGGCACTACGAGCAGTACTTC. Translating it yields CASSIRDRGHYEQYF. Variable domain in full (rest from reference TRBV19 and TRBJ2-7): DGGITQSPKYLFRKEGQNVTLSCEQNLNHDAMYWYRQDPGQGLRLIYYSQIVNDFQKGDIAEGYSVSREKKESFPLTVTSAQKNPTAFYLCASSIRDRGHYEQYFGPGTRLTVT.